These T cell receptor beta chains were read from a single sample in a study of T cell changes during pregnancy in multiple sclerosis. This table comes from immunoSEQ multiplex PCR, and its TCRdb copy is limited to in-frame clones, with some not included. This table has some 100,000 clones, more than 80% appearing once. The sample in question was peripheral blood, obtained in the second trimester of pregnancy. The receptors derive from a female donor with multiple sclerosis, enrolled in a pregnancy study. Both conserved end residues are part of each CDR3. A D gene is named only where the DNA matches it firmly. Rows give clone size only sometimes, using once, few, many, or a class for an expanded clone.

TRBV9	TRBD1	TRBJ1-2	.	CASSVEGTEYGYTF	TGTGCCAGCAGCGTAGAGGGGACAGAATATGGCTACACCTTC
TRBV7-2	TRBD1	TRBJ1-5	.	CASSLSRDRGQPQHF	TGTGCCAGCAGCTTGAGCCGGGACAGGGGTCAGCCCCAGCATTTT
TRBV2	.	TRBJ1-3	.	CASSKDGNSGNTIYF	TGTGCCAGCAGTAAAGACGGTAACTCTGGAAACACCATATATTTT
TRBV21-1	.	TRBJ1-5	once	CASSDISRYNQPQHF	TGTGCCAGCAGCGACATAAGCAGATACAATCAGCCCCAGCATTTT
TRBV6-5	.	TRBJ1-4	.	CASSPSGTPNEKLFF	TGTGCCAGCAGCCCTTCAGGGACACCTAATGAAAAACTGTTTTTT
TRBV5-6	.	TRBJ1-1	.	CASSLGRGMNTEAFF	TGTGCCAGCAGCTTGGGACGGGGGATGAACACTGAAGCTTTCTTT
TRBV9	TRBD1	TRBJ2-1	.	CASSPVVGGPYNEQFF	TGTGCCAGCAGCCCAGTGGTAGGGGGCCCCTACAATGAGCAGTTCTTC
TRBV28	.	TRBJ2-5	.	CASSLSAGPQETQYF	TGTGCCAGCAGTTTATCAGCAGGCCCCCAAGAGACCCAGTACTTC
TRBV28	TRBD1	TRBJ1-3	.	CASSSQTGLGNTIYF	TGTGCCAGCAGTTCCCAGACAGGGTTGGGAAACACCATATATTTT
TRBV5-3	.	TRBJ1-3	.	CARSLNLTGSGNTIYF	TGTGCCAGAAGCCTTAATCTGACGGGCTCTGGAAACACCATATATTTT
TRBV5-6	TRBD1	TRBJ1-2	few	CASSSPGTDYGYTF	TGTGCCAGCAGTTCACCCGGGACAGACTATGGCTACACCTTC
TRBV9	TRBD1	TRBJ2-2	.	CASSVNRGQGSPGELFF	TGTGCCAGCAGCGTAAATAGGGGACAGGGAAGTCCCGGGGAGCTGTTTTTT
TRBV6-5	TRBD1	TRBJ1-1	.	CASSSGTANTEAFF	TGTGCCAGCAGTTCCGGGACAGCGAACACTGAAGCTTTCTTT
TRBV27	.	TRBJ2-7	.	CASRGVKGGTSYEQYF	TGTGCCAGCAGGGGGGTGAAGGGGGGGACCTCCTACGAGCAGTACTTC
TRBV6-5	TRBD1	TRBJ2-7	once	CASSTGTGGAVQYF	TGTGCCAGCAGCACCGGGACAGGGGGCGCAGTGCAGTACTTC
TRBV29-1	.	TRBJ2-7	once	CSVVQGLYEQYF	TGCAGCGTTGTTCAGGGACTGTACGAGCAGTACTTC
TRBV6-1	TRBD2	TRBJ2-1	.	CASSARGSGRALGNEQFF	TGTGCCAGCAGTGCCCGGGGAAGCGGGAGGGCCCTCGGCAATGAGCAGTTCTTC
TRBV6-5	TRBD1	TRBJ1-2	.	CASSYSGQYYGYTF	TGTGCCAGCAGTTACTCGGGACAGTACTATGGCTACACCTTC
TRBV27	.	TRBJ2-1	.	CASSSGGAAAYNEQFF	TGTGCCAGCAGTTCGGGCGGGGCTGCTGCCTACAATGAGCAGTTCTTC
TRBV5-6	.	TRBJ2-5	.	CASSLDLSAGGETQYF	TGTGCCAGCAGCTTGGACCTCAGCGCCGGGGGAGAGACCCAGTACTTC
TRBV6-6	TRBD2	TRBJ2-1	.	CASRSGGSYNEQFF	TGTGCCAGCAGGAGCGGGGGCTCCTACAATGAGCAGTTCTTC
TRBV6-1	.	TRBJ2-1	.	CASSEPGRDETDEQFF	TGTGCCAGCAGTGAACCCGGACGGGATGAAACGGATGAGCAGTTCTTC
TRBV7-9	TRBD2	TRBJ2-3	.	CASSLAGAQREGTDTQYF	TGTGCCAGCAGCTTAGCCGGGGCCCAGCGGGAGGGCACAGATACGCAGTATTTT
TRBV6-4	.	TRBJ2-1	.	CASSAIGSSSYNEQFF	TGTGCCAGCAGTGCGATCGGGTCGAGCTCCTACAATGAGCAGTTCTTC
TRBV7-3	.	TRBJ1-1	.	CASKRTVNTEAFF	TGTGCCAGCAAGAGGACAGTTAACACTGAAGCTTTCTTT
TRBV30	.	TRBJ2-7	.	CAWSLRTSLIPYEQYF	TGTGCCTGGAGCCTACGAACTAGCTTGATCCCCTACGAGCAGTACTTC
TRBV28	TRBD1	TRBJ1-3	.	CASSLATGVGNTIYF	TGTGCCAGCAGTTTAGCTACAGGGGTCGGAAACACCATATATTTT
TRBV6-5	TRBD2	TRBJ2-5	.	CASSYRTSTQETQYF	TGTGCCAGCAGTTACCGGACTAGCACGCAAGAGACCCAGTACTTC
TRBV6-1	.	TRBJ1-2	.	CASSKQTDFYGYTF	TGTGCCAGCAGTAAACAGACAGATTTTTATGGCTACACCTTC
TRBV19	TRBD1	TRBJ1-1	.	CATSREGGLGNTEAFF	TGTGCCACCTCGCGGGAAGGGGGCCTCGGGAACACTGAAGCTTTCTTT
TRBV2	.	TRBJ1-1	.	CASSEVAEFSNTEAFF	TGTGCCAGCAGTGAGGTAGCGGAATTCTCGAACACTGAAGCTTTCTTT
TRBV2	TRBD2	TRBJ2-2	.	CASSKLAGNTGELFF	TGTGCCAGCAGTAAGCTAGCGGGGAACACCGGGGAGCTGTTTTTT
TRBV6-1	TRBD1	TRBJ2-7	.	CASSEAAGTGGNF	TGTGCCAGCAGTGAAGCGGCAGGGACAGGGGGTAACTTC
TRBV18	TRBD2	TRBJ2-7	.	CASSLLTGTSGLSSYEQYF	TGTGCCAGCTCACTTCTTACCGGGACTAGCGGGCTGAGCTCCTACGAGCAGTACTTC
TRBV6-6	.	TRBJ2-5	.	CASSRREETQYF	TGTGCCAGCAGCCGCAGGGAAGAGACCCAGTACTTC
TRBV7-8	.	TRBJ2-7	.	CASGGSFTGSYEQYF	TGTGCCAGCGGGGGGTCCTTCACTGGCTCCTACGAGCAGTACTTC
TRBV13	.	TRBJ1-2	.	CASSLGQKGLANYGYTF	TGTGCCAGCAGCTTAGGCCAGAAAGGACTAGCTAACTATGGCTACACCTTC
TRBV18	.	TRBJ1-2	.	CASSPEGDGYTF	TGTGCCAGCTCACCAGAGGGTGATGGCTACACCTTC
TRBV5-1	.	TRBJ2-3	once	CASSPTQANTDTQYF	TGCGCCAGCAGCCCAACACAGGCTAATACAGATACGCAGTATTTT
TRBV28	.	TRBJ1-3	.	CASSPEQAGGNTIYF	TGTGCCAGCAGTCCCGAGCAGGCTGGTGGAAACACCATATATTTT
TRBV5-1	TRBD1	TRBJ2-5	.	CASSYRDRVVETQYF	TGCGCCAGCAGCTACCGGGACAGGGTTGTCGAGACCCAGTACTTC
TRBV2	.	TRBJ2-2	.	CASSEGQIPGELFF	TGTGCCAGCAGTGAAGGACAGATCCCCGGGGAGCTGTTTTTT
TRBV27	.	TRBJ2-5	.	CASSLRGLRETQYF	TGTGCCAGCAGTTTACGAGGGCTGAGGGAGACCCAGTACTTC